This TCR beta chain was sequenced for a study of shared clonotypes between healthy human individuals. Profiled with immunoSEQ multiplex PCR; TCRdb holds only in-frame clones, not every one. The sample has 2 million to 2.5 million clones, 90% to 97% seen once. With respect to this clone: Its antigen is undetermined.

All donors qualified as healthy HIV-negative adults and had experienced no recent acute infections or vaccinations. The CDR3 loop spans 15 amino acids. CDR1 is MNHNY and CDR2 is SVGAGI in the germline V gene (reference sequence). The J segment lost 0 bases and the V segment lost 6 bases, leaving 6 bases of the junction unmatched. Findings of the study overall: Sampling covered blood only; tissue repertoires likely differ. Relative to memory subsets, naive subsets generally showed larger estimated richness.

This clonotype was obtained from a man between 18 and 29 years old in good health. Input material: naive CD4+ T cells sorted from blood. As to subset: CD45RA+ positively selected. This chain uses TRBV6-6 with TRBJ2-3; 7 nucleotides match TRBD1. CDR3 in DNA: TGTGCCAGCAGCCCGGACAGGACTAGCACAGATACGCAGTATTTT. It yields the protein CASSPDRTSTDTQYF.